Shown below are 29 T cell receptor beta chains from a single sample sequenced in a study of OX40 agonist ivuxolimab in advanced cancers. The assay was immunoSEQ multiplex PCR, and TCRdb's table has in-frame clones only and misses some. The sample shows tens of thousands of clones, 85% to 95% of them seen only once. The material was CD4+ or CD8+ T cells sorted from blood, obtained in a trial of the OX40 agonist ivuxolimab. The receptors were sampled from an adult with an advanced solid tumor such as melanoma, head and neck, liver or kidney cancer.

The rearrangement links TRBV11-2 to TRBJ2-1; D perhaps matches TRBD2 (6 bases). The CDR3 runs to 15 residues. The V and J ends lost 5 bases and 8 bases respectively, with 19 bases between them. The germline CDR1 and CDR2 sequences are SGHAT and FQNNGV. Here the CDR3 DNA reads TGTGCCAGCAGCCAAGAAATGCTTGGGAGGCATGAGCAGTTCTTC. Translating it yields CASSQEMLGRHEQFF.

The CDR3 sequence: CASSQPGQGLAGELFF. CDR3 nucleotides: TGTGCCAGCAGCCAGCCGGGACAGGGTCTGGCCGGGGAGCTGTTTTTT. The genes are TRBV9 and TRBJ2-2; 9 bases map to TRBD1. The V gene end was trimmed by 4 bases and the J gene end by 6 bases; junction bases not matched to a gene: 10. The CDR3 sequence is 16 residues long. From germline, CDR1 is SGDLS and CDR2 YYNGEE. Filled out from reference TRBV9 and TRBJ2-2, the complete variable domain reads DSGVTQTPKHLITATGQRVTLRCSPRSGDLSVYWYQQSLDQGLQFLIQYYNGEERAKGNILERFSAQQFPDLHSELNLSSLELGDSALYFCASSQPGQGLAGELFFGEGSRLTVL.

V and J are TRBV11-2 and TRBJ1-5; D is ambiguous. The germline V and J ends were trimmed by 3 bases and 4 bases, with 10 bases remaining between them. Germline V gives CDR1 SGHAT, CDR2 FQNNGV. The CDR3 is made up of 14 amino acids. The CDR3 sequence: CASSLMGSNQPQHF. The CDR3 coding sequence is TGTGCCAGCAGCTTGATGGGCTCTAATCAGCCCCAGCATTTT.

The chain has TRBV7-9 and TRBJ2-7, with D tentatively TRBD2 (5 bases). Germline CDR1 reads SEHNR; CDR2 reads FQNEAQ (reference sequence). The CDR3 loop spans 17 amino acids. Trimming pared 1 base from V and 2 bases from J, leaving 18 bases between. CDR3 amino acids: CASSLDLPDERAYEQYF. As DNA, the CDR3 is TGTGCCAGCAGCTTAGACCTTCCGGACGAGAGGGCCTACGAGCAGTACTTC.

There are a few counts of this clone. The chain employs TRBV19 and TRBJ1-1; D remains unclear. V lost 6 bases to trimming and J lost 6 bases, with 11 bases between them. CDR3 length: 12 residues. The V gene's germline CDR1 is LNHDA and CDR2 SQIVND (reference sequence). CDR3 sequence reads: CASSHPGAEAFF. CDR3 DNA: TGTGCCAGTAGCCACCCTGGGGCTGAAGCTTTCTTT.

The gene calls are TRBV7-9 and TRBJ2-2; 11 bases align to TRBD2. This CDR3 is built from 18 residues. The germline V gene has CDR1 SEHNR and CDR2 FQNEAQ (reference sequence). V dropped 5 bases and J dropped 1; count of bases not matched to a gene: 9. CDR3 DNA sequence: TGTGCCAGCAGCCCCGGACTAGCGGGTACAAAGAACACCGGGGAGCTGTTTTTT. Translating gives CASSPGLAGTKNTGELFF.

The chain employs TRBV5-1 and TRBJ2-2, with 10 nucleotides matching TRBD2. CDR3 length: 19 amino acids. CDR1 is SGHRS and CDR2 is YFSETQ in the germline V gene. The junction had 12 bases not matched to a gene; V was cut back by 4 bases and J by 0 bases. The CDR3 loop reads CASSGGLAAKFTNTGELFF. The CDR3 nucleotides read TGCGCCAGCAGCGGAGGACTAGCGGCAAAATTTACGAACACCGGGGAGCTGTTTTTT.

A single count supports this clone. The chain combines TRBV9 with TRBJ2-1, with D tentatively TRBD1 or TRBD2 (5 bases each). Trimming took 0 bases from V and 9 from J, leaving 10 bases between them. Per the germline V gene, CDR1 is SGDLS and CDR2 is YYNGEE. This CDR3 comprises 13 residues. Here the CDR3 DNA reads TGTGCCAGCAGCGTAGAAGGGGCGGGTGAGCAGTTCTTC. This encodes CASSVEGAGEQFF.

This sequence joins TRBV30 and TRBJ2-1; the D is unclear. V lost 3 bases and J lost 3, with 6 bases in between. Germline loops: CDR1 GTSNPN, CDR2 SVGIG (reference sequence). CDR3 size: 12 residues. CDR3 sequence: CAWSRIYNEQFF. CDR3 DNA: TGTGCCTGGAGCCGAATCTACAATGAGCAGTTCTTC.

This rearrangement joins TRBV28 to TRBJ2-7; D may be TRBD1 (5 bases). CDR3 length: 17 residues. V was clipped by 8 bases and J by 0 bases, with 23 bases between them. Germline V gene lookup returns CDR1 MDHEN and CDR2 SYDVKM. The chain's CDR3 is CASRTFNRFGRSYEQYF. The CDR3 region has the DNA TGTGCCAGCCGAACTTTTAACAGGTTTGGACGCTCCTACGAGCAGTACTTC.

The chain couples TRBV2 to TRBJ2-1; 8 bases map to TRBD1. The CDR3 extends over 13 amino acids. Per germline, CDR1 SNHLY and CDR2 FYNNEI. The junction had 2 bases not matched to a gene; V was cut back by 6 bases and J by 4 bases. In DNA, the CDR3 is TGTGCCAGCAGACACAGGGGGTACAATGAGCAGTTCTTC. Protein: CASRHRGYNEQFF.

The table lists this clone with a count of one. CDR3 nucleotide sequence: TGTGCCAGCAGCCAAGAGGGGGCCTTCAACGAGCAGTACTTC. Protein sequence: CASSQEGAFNEQYF. The V gene is TRBV4-2, the J gene TRBJ2-7; D is perhaps TRBD1 (6 bases). CDR1 and CDR2 from the germline V gene are LGHNA and YNFKEQ. This CDR3 contains 14 residues. With 0 bases removed from V and 5 bases from J, the gap between germline ends came to 11 bases.

The rearrangement joins TRBV11-2 to TRBJ1-2, with a weak D call TRBD1 (5 bases). Germline V gives CDR1 SGHAT, CDR2 FQNNGV. The V gene lost 1 base and the J gene lost 4 bases, with 10 bases spanning the gap. This CDR3 spans 14 amino acids. CDR3 DNA: TGTGCCAGCAGCTTAGGGCCAGGGAGCTATGGCTACACCTTC. It specifies CASSLGPGSYGYTF.

This chain joins TRBV2 and TRBJ2-3; D is uncertain. With 0 bases removed from V and 4 bases from J, the gap between germline ends came to 26 bases. This CDR3 has 20 amino acids. Germline V lookup: CDR1 SNHLY, CDR2 FYNNEI. Here the CDR3 DNA reads TGTGCCAGCAGTGAAGCTTCCCCTAATAAAGTCGTCCATCCCCCAGATACGCAGTATTTT. Translating gives CASSEASPNKVVHPPDTQYF. Combining the CDR3 with reference TRBV2 and TRBJ2-3 gives the whole variable domain EPEVTQTPSHQVTQMGQEVILRCVPISNHLYFYWYRQILGQKVEFLVSFYNNEISEKSEIFDDQFSVERPDGSNFTLKIRSTKLEDSAMYFCASSEASPNKVVHPPDTQYFGPGTRLTVL.

V gene TRBV21-1 combines with J gene TRBJ1-1; TRBD1, as called in the table, went unchecked against the DNA. TRBV21-1 has pseudogene status. CDR3 length equals 13 residues. The CDR3 reads CASSGAGHTEAFF. DNA of the CDR3: TGTGCCAGCAGCGGGGCAGGGCACACTGAAGCTTTCTTT.

The rearrangement links TRBV30 to TRBJ2-3; 7 nucleotides match TRBD2. V was clipped by 1 base and J by 1 base; unmatched bases: 2. In germline, CDR1 is GTSNPN, CDR2 SVGIG (reference sequence). CDR3 length: 14 amino acids. CDR3 DNA sequence: TGTGCCTGGAGTGGGGGGAGGGGCACAGATACGCAGTATTTT. Protein: CAWSGGRGTDTQYF.

This clone was counted a single time. V usage is TRBV6-5 and J usage is TRBJ2-1; TRBD1 matches at 9 bases. Trimming cost V 0 bases and J 7 bases; bases outside gene matches: 4. CDR1 is MNHEY and CDR2 is SVGAGI in the germline V gene. The CDR3 sequence is 15 residues long. The CDR3 DNA is TGTGCCAGCAGTTACTCTAGGACAGGGGAAAATGAGCAGTTCTTC. Protein product: CASSYSRTGENEQFF.

This chain joins TRBV11-2 and TRBJ2-7, with D perhaps TRBD1 or TRBD2 (5 bases each). Germline V gene data show CDR1 as SGHAT and CDR2 as FQNNGV. Trimming cost V 4 bases and J 2 bases, with 9 bases left between them. The CDR3 is 13 amino acids. The CDR3 bases are TGTGCCAGCAGCTGGGACCCGGCCTACGAGCAGTACTTC. Translating it yields CASSWDPAYEQYF.

CDR3 amino acids: CASSVGLVDTGELFF. In DNA, the CDR3 is TGTGCCAGCAGCGTGGGATTGGTGGACACCGGGGAGCTGTTTTTT. This chain uses TRBV9 with TRBJ2-2; D gene unclear. Trimming removed 2 bases from V and 3 bases from J, with 11 bases in between. Germline-derived CDR1 and CDR2 are SGDLS and YYNGEE. The CDR3 runs 15 residues.

The genes are TRBV9 and TRBJ2-7; TRBD2 aligns across 7 bases. The CDR3 spans 16 residues. Germline values: CDR1 SGDLS, CDR2 YYNGEE. V shed 4 bases, J shed 0 bases, and the junction held 10 bases outside the gene matches. CDR3 in DNA: TGTGCCAGCAGCCCCCGTAGCGGGTTGAGCTCCTACGAGCAGTACTTC. It specifies CASSPRSGLSSYEQYF.

V gene TRBV6-5 combines with J gene TRBJ2-5; the match to TRBD2 covers 7 bases. The J call may be wrong; the DNA end is better matched by TRBJ2-7. Germline V lookup: CDR1 MNHEY, CDR2 SVGAGI. This CDR3 region has 14 residues. The CDR3 region has the DNA TGTGCCAGCAGTTACGGGACCGGGAGGTACGAGCAGTACTTC. Translated: CASSYGTGRYEQYF.

This chain connects TRBV5-6 to TRBJ2-5; D unclear. Germline V CDR1 and CDR2: SGHDT, YYEEEE. V gave up 9 bases and J gave up 2 bases, with 23 bases separating them. This CDR3 spans 16 amino acids. The CDR3 spells CATTDIGRHPQETQYF. The CDR3, as DNA: TGTGCCACCACCGACATTGGGCGGCACCCTCAAGAGACCCAGTACTTC.

The chain joins TRBV11-3 to TRBJ1-1, with D hard to call. Germline V CDR1 and CDR2: SGHNT, YENEEA. The CDR3 extends over 16 amino acids. The germline V and J ends were trimmed by 1 base and 0 bases, with 12 bases remaining between them. The CDR3 sequence: CASSLGDPSMNTEAFF. CDR3 DNA sequence: TGTGCCAGCAGCTTAGGAGATCCCTCTATGAACACTGAAGCTTTCTTT.

The chain combines TRBV25-1 with TRBJ2-7; TRBD1 agrees at 9 bases. V gave up 7 bases and J gave up 6 bases; unmatched junction bases: 10. Germline CDR1 MGHDK, CDR2 SYGVNS. The length of the CDR3 is 14 residues. The CDR3 here is CASTYRGPRGEQYF. The CDR3 coding sequence is TGTGCCAGCACTTACAGGGGGCCTCGCGGCGAGCAGTACTTC.

This chain links TRBV15 with TRBJ1-5, with D uncertain. Germline V gene sequence: CDR1 LNHNV, CDR2 YYDKDF (reference sequence). The CDR3 totals 14 residues. V lost 1 base to trimming and J lost 1 base, with 5 bases between them. CDR3: CATSRVGSNQPQHF. The CDR3 nucleotides are TGTGCCACCAGCAGAGTTGGCAGCAATCAGCCCCAGCATTTT.

This clone was found once. V usage is TRBV7-2 and J usage is TRBJ2-5, with no clear D. CDR1 SGHTA and CDR2 FQGNSA come from the germline V gene. CDR3 length: 13 residues. V dropped 2 bases and J dropped 4 bases, with 8 bases sitting between them. CDR3 in amino acids: CASSLPLGETQYF. CDR3 DNA sequence: TGTGCCAGCAGCTTACCCTTGGGAGAGACCCAGTACTTC.

The chain employs TRBV19 and TRBJ1-4; TRBD1 agrees at 9 bases. J gave up 6 bases and V 5 bases, and 7 bases lay outside the gene matches. Germline V gene data show CDR1 as LNHDA and CDR2 as SQIVND (reference sequence). This CDR3 spans 15 amino acids. DNA for the CDR3: TGTGCCAGTAGTCCCCGGGACAGGGATGATGAAAAACTGTTTTTT. The encoded protein is CASSPRDRDDEKLFF.

The chain couples TRBV28 to TRBJ2-1, with 8 bases identical to TRBD1. Germline CDR1 reads MDHEN; CDR2 reads SYDVKM. V shed 5 bases and J 3 bases; nucleotides not matched to a gene: 9. The CDR3 is made up of 16 amino acids. The CDR3 DNA follows: TGTGCCAGCAGTATGGAGACAGGGGCAGACTACAATGAGCAGTTCTTC. Residues: CASSMETGADYNEQFF.

The rearrangement links TRBV18 to TRBJ2-6; 8 positions match TRBD1. Germline V CDR1 and CDR2: KGHSH, LQKENI. V trimming: 0 bases; J trimming: 1 base; junction bases outside the gene matches: 5. CDR3 length: 18 amino acids. The CDR3 is CASSPPDRGWSGANVLTF. The CDR3 DNA is TGTGCCAGCTCACCACCCGACAGGGGCTGGTCTGGGGCCAACGTCCTGACTTTC.